The 20 T cell receptor beta chains below all came from one sample that was sequenced in a study of Graves' ophthalmopathy and Graves' hyperthyroidism. Amplification targeted the TCR beta CDR3 regions, with RNA transcripts as the source material. HTBI primers served in a first-round RT-PCR, which a second-round multiplex PCR followed. TCRdb re-derived calls from the multiplex PCR reads in MiXCR, one entry per CDR3 protein. The table records over a million distinct CDR3 sequences, approximately 35% of them present only once. Sequencing was carried out using peripheral blood or thyroid tissue (not recorded which). These receptors originate from an adult man with Graves' hyperthyroidism.

At least ten counts were recorded for this clonotype. This chain connects TRBV14 to TRBJ1-4; no clear D. Germline loops: CDR1 SGHDN, CDR2 FVKESK. The germline V and J ends were trimmed by 4 bases and 0 bases, with 6 bases remaining between them. CDR3 length: 14 residues. The CDR3 nucleotides read TGTGCCAGCAGCCTGTGGGCAACTAATGAAAAACTGTTTTTT. Encoded protein: CASSLWATNEKLFF.

This clonotype was picked up many times. The chain links TRBV20-1 to TRBJ2-7; D possibly corresponds to TRBD1 (6 bases). The CDR3 length is 13 residues. The V gene's germline CDR1 is DFQATT and CDR2 SNEGSKA (reference sequence). The ends were cut back, 7 bases at V and 2 bases at J, with 15 bases in the middle. This CDR3 reads CSGRGGGPYEQYF. DNA of the CDR3: TGCAGTGGAAGAGGGGGTGGACCCTACGAGCAGTACTTC.

The V and J genes are TRBV7-9 and TRBJ2-7, with 11 nucleotides matching TRBD1. Trimming removed 5 bases from V and 4 bases from J; junction bases left unmatched: 7. Germline V gene data show CDR1 as SEHNR and CDR2 as FQNEAQ (reference sequence). CDR3 length: 15 amino acids. The CDR3 nucleotides are TGTGCCAGCAGCGTTGGACAGGGGGCTAGGTACGAGCAGTACTTC. Translation: CASSVGQGARYEQYF.

For this clonotype: A much larger clonotype is one base distant, so this may be a read error. A read error is likely, as this CDR3 ends without the conserved phenylalanine or tryptophan. This rearrangement joins TRBV4-3 to TRBJ1-6; no clear D. There are 12 residues in the CDR3. Germline V gene data show CDR1 as LGHNA and CDR2 as YSLEER. V lost 1 base and J lost 7, with 2 bases in between. This CDR3 reads CASSQVNSPLHL. CDR3 bases: TGCGCCAGCAGCCAAGTCAATTCACCCCTCCACCTT.

The gene calls are TRBV19 and TRBJ2-7; 11 positions agree with TRBD1. J lost 4 bases, V lost 7 bases, and 3 bases had no gene match. This CDR3 has 13 amino acids. Germline CDR1 and CDR2: LNHDA and SQIVND (reference sequence). In nucleotides, the CDR3 is TGTGCCAGTAAGGGGACAGGGGGTTACGAGCAGTACTTC. As protein: CASKGTGGYEQYF.

This clonotype was observed many times. V usage is TRBV13 and J usage is TRBJ2-5; TRBD2 matches 7 bases. There are 16 residues in the CDR3. In germline, CDR1 is PRHDT, CDR2 FYEKMQ (reference sequence). Germline trimming cut 4 bases from V and 2 bases from J; bases unmatched to any gene: 10. CDR3: CASSSRRGGRQETQYF. The CDR3, as DNA: TGTGCCAGCAGCTCCCGACGCGGGGGACGGCAAGAGACCCAGTACTTC.

The gene calls are TRBV29-1 and TRBJ2-2; TRBD2 aligns across 14 bases. CDR1 SQVTM and CDR2 ANQGSEA come from the germline V gene. The CDR3 extends over 19 amino acids. The V gene end was trimmed by 4 bases and the J gene end by 2 bases; junction bases not matched to a gene: 12. DNA of the CDR3: TGCAGCGTTGTGGGACTAGCGGGGGAGGAAAGTGCAAACACCGGGGAGCTGTTTTTT. Its translation is CSVVGLAGEESANTGELFF.

This clonotype was counted ten times or more. The chain combines TRBV2 with TRBJ2-7; TRBD1 or TRBD2 may be the D gene (5 bases each). This CDR3 is built from 13 residues. The V and J ends lost 6 bases and 5 bases respectively, with 14 bases between them. Per germline, CDR1 SNHLY and CDR2 FYNNEI. This CDR3 reads CASRGVVVDEQYF. CDR3 nucleotide sequence: TGTGCCAGCAGGGGGGTAGTGGTCGACGAGCAGTACTTC.

The sample holds a few counts of this clonotype. The rearrangement uses TRBV7-2 and TRBJ2-7, with D perhaps matching TRBD1 or TRBD2 (5 bases each). Trimming removed 6 bases from V and 2 bases from J, with 17 bases in between. CDR3 length: 15 amino acids. Looked up from germline, CDR1 is SGHTA and CDR2 is FQGNSA. This chain's CDR3 is CASSYRQGPTYEQYF. In DNA, the CDR3 is TGTGCCAGCAGTTACCGGCAGGGACCCACCTACGAGCAGTACTTC.

This clonotype was counted ten times or more. This sequence joins TRBV5-5 and TRBJ2-5, with no clear D. Germline V lookup: CDR1 SGHKS, CDR2 YYEKEE (reference sequence). V was cut by 1 base and J by 5 bases, with 9 bases left in between. The CDR3 is made up of 13 amino acids. Here the CDR3 reads CASSLFTVETQYF. In DNA form, the CDR3 reads TGTGCCAGCAGCTTGTTCACTGTGGAGACCCAGTACTTC.

V is TRBV29-1 and J is TRBJ2-5; 10 nucleotides agree with TRBD2. V lost 0 bases to trimming and J lost 5 bases; unmatched junction nucleotides: 9. The CDR3 covers 16 residues. Germline V gene data show CDR1 as SQVTM and CDR2 as ANQGSEA. CDR3 in amino acids: CSVEDLGLAGEETQYF. The DNA of the CDR3 is TGCAGCGTTGAAGATCTGGGGCTAGCGGGGGAGGAGACCCAGTACTTC.

Remarks on this clonotype: A much larger clone sits a single nucleotide away, making a read error possible. The V gene is TRBV7-2, the J gene TRBJ2-7, with 9 bases matching TRBD1. Looked up from germline, CDR1 is SGHTA and CDR2 is FQGNSA. V trimming: 4 bases; J trimming: 5 bases; junction bases outside the gene matches: 9. The CDR3 loop spans 15 amino acids. CDR3 amino acids: CASSSPGQGTHEQYF. The DNA of the CDR3 is TGTGCCAGCAGCTCCCCGGGACAGGGTACCCACGAGCAGTACTTC.

In the case of this clonotype: This may be a read error: a much more frequent sequence differs by one nucleotide. In this CDR3 the conserved last residue, phenylalanine or tryptophan, is missing, so a read error is likely. The chain joins TRBV4-3 to TRBJ1-6; no definite D call. Germline CDR1 and CDR2: LGHNA and YSLEER. The CDR3 is made up of 13 amino acids. Trimming pared 5 bases from V and 9 bases from J, leaving 11 bases between. The CDR3 coding sequence is TGCGCCAGCAGCGGTGAGGGCGGTTCACCCCTCCACGTT. Translated: CASSGEGGSPLHV.

At least ten counts were recorded for this clonotype. The chain recombines TRBV7-9 with TRBJ2-7; 9 bases line up with TRBD2. V lost 4 bases, J lost 6 bases, and 1 base stayed unmatched. The CDR3 has 12 residues. Germline V CDR1 and CDR2: SEHNR, FQNEAQ (reference sequence). CDR3 sequence (DNA): TGTGCCAGCAGCTATAGCGGGGGCGAGCAGTACTTC. Translating gives CASSYSGGEQYF.

The chain carries TRBV20-1 and TRBJ1-5, with unresolved D. The J call may be mistaken, given a closer DNA end match to TRBJ2-3. Germline-derived CDR1 and CDR2 are DFQATT and SNEGSKA (reference sequence). The CDR3 spans 12 residues. This chain's CDR3 is CSARAVSQPQYF. The CDR3 bases are TGCAGTGCTAGAGCAGTTTCGCAGCCCCAGTATTTT.

The chain has TRBV7-9 and TRBJ2-7, with D maybe TRBD2 (6 bases). V was cut by 11 bases and J by 3 bases, with 23 bases left in between. This CDR3 is 15 amino acids long. Germline CDR1 and CDR2: SEHNR and FQNEAQ (reference sequence). This CDR3 is CAWSALTRGFYEQYF. In DNA, the CDR3 is TGTGCCTGGAGTGCCCTGACTAGAGGGTTCTACGAGCAGTACTTC.

Turning to this clonotype: Germline and junction disagree at one end, which may indicate a read error. V and J are TRBV10-2 and TRBJ2-7; 12 bases agree with TRBD2. The CDR3 is 13 residues long. Germline V gene sequence: CDR1 WSHSY, CDR2 SAAADI. CDR3 amino acids: CASRLTSGSSLHF. CDR3 bases: TGCGCCAGCAGATTGACTAGCGGGAGCTCGCTCCACTTC.

A remark on this clonotype: An end of the junction differs from the germline gene, which may be a read error. The chain employs TRBV10-3 and TRBJ2-7; D not certain. Germline values: CDR1 ENHRY, CDR2 SYGVKD. The CDR3 length is 13 residues. The CDR3 bases are TGTGCCAGCAGTGAGACAATTCGGTACGAGCAGTACTTC. Protein product: CASSETIRYEQYF.

This clonotype was counted many times. The V call is TRBV5-1, the J call TRBJ1-2; D not resolved. Trimming cost V 3 bases and J 5 bases, with 11 bases left between them. Germline lookup yields CDR1 SGHRS and CDR2 YFSETQ. CDR3 size: 13 residues. CDR3 loop: CASSSDGTYGYTF. CDR3 bases: TGCGCCAGCAGCTCGGACGGAACGTATGGCTACACCTTC.

In this sample, this clonotype turned up once. The CDR3 region is CASSLRSRGQGASPLHF. In DNA, the CDR3 is TGCGCCAGCAGCTTGAGGTCACGGGGACAGGGGGCTTCACCCCTCCACTTT. The V gene is TRBV5-1, the J gene TRBJ1-6, with 12 bases aligning to TRBD1. Trimming took 1 base from V and 9 from J; bases not matched to a gene: 8. The CDR3 extends over 17 amino acids. CDR1 SGHRS and CDR2 YFSETQ come from the germline V gene.